Sequencing of this T cell receptor beta chain was carried out in a study of brain T cells in children with intractable seizures. CDR1 is MDHEN and CDR2 is SYDVKM in the germline V gene. Trimming cost V 5 bases and J 0 bases, with 14 bases left between them. There are 16 residues in the CDR3. Repertoires were generated with immunoSEQ multiplex PCR, while TCRdb's copy carries only in-frame clones and drops some. This table has around 100,000 clones, 90% to 95% appearing once. Surgery cases with the highest brain T cell transcript signatures were chosen for sequencing. Pre-surgery treatment included at least one anti-epileptic drug.

The sample was peripheral blood, taken at surgery. The clonotype originates from a boy younger than two with hemimegalencephaly and intractable seizures. V gene TRBV28 combines with J gene TRBJ2-4; D tentatively reads TRBD1 or TRBD2 (5 bases each). This CDR3 is CASSPMGRLAKNIQYF. The DNA of the CDR3 is TGTGCCAGCAGTCCAATGGGACGGCTAGCCAAAAACATTCAGTACTTC.